The 19 T cell receptor beta chains presented below share a single source sample, sequenced in a study of beta chain features in type 1 diabetes. What was sequenced were expressed TCRB transcripts, since all of the isolated RNA had been reverse transcribed. Assay used: immunoSEQ multiplex PCR; TCRdb lists only in-frame clones, some missing. This sample has 350,000 or so clones; about 18% occur once, and the top ten carry about 0.044%. The specimen was naive CD4+ T cells from blood. The origin of the receptors is a woman younger than 35 in good health.

This clone was seen a handful of times. In DNA, the CDR3 is TGTGCCAGCAGCTTAGCGGCGGGGGGAAATGAGCAGTTCTTC. Residues: CASSLAAGGNEQFF. This chain joins TRBV13 and TRBJ2-1, with TRBD2 matching over 8 bases. V shed 1 base and J 7 bases; nucleotides not matched to a gene: 3. Per germline, CDR1 PRHDT and CDR2 FYEKMQ (reference sequence). The CDR3 length is 14 residues. Using reference TRBV13 and TRBJ2-1 for the parts outside the CDR3, the full variable domain is AAGVIQSPRHLIKEKRETATLKCYPIPRHDTVYWYQQGPGQDPQFLISFYEKMQSDKGSIPDRFSAQQFSDYHSELNMSSLELGDSALYFCASSLAAGGNEQFFGPGTRLTVL.

V is TRBV30 and J is TRBJ1-6; 7 bases match TRBD1. CDR3 length: 13 amino acids. Trimming took 8 bases from V and 7 from J; bases not matched to a gene: 8. The V gene's germline CDR1 is GTSNPN and CDR2 SVGIG (reference sequence). The DNA of the CDR3 is TGTGCCCGGGCCGGGACAGACAATTCACCCCTCCACTTT. Translated, it gives CARAGTDNSPLHF.

V usage is TRBV18 and J usage is TRBJ2-2; tentative D call: TRBD1 (6 bases). Germline CDR1 is KGHSH and CDR2 is LQKENI. This CDR3 is built from 15 residues. V was clipped by 6 bases and J by 6 bases, with 17 bases between them. Here the CDR3 DNA reads TGTGCCAGCTCGCCAGGATCAGGGGAGTCCGGGGAGCTGTTTTTT. Translating gives CASSPGSGESGELFF. Together with reference TRBV18 and TRBJ2-2, the CDR3 gives the full variable domain: NAGVMQNPRHLVRRRGQEARLRCSPMKGHSHVYWYRQLPEEGLKFMVYLQKENIIDESGMPKERFSAEFPKEGPSILRIQQVVRGDSAAYFCASSPGSGESGELFFGEGSRLTVL.

The chain couples TRBV30 to TRBJ1-5; the D is unclear. The germline gives CDR1 GTSNPN, CDR2 SVGIG (reference sequence). The CDR3 extends over 15 amino acids. V was trimmed by 2 bases and J by 7 bases, leaving 18 bases between them. The CDR3 DNA sequence: TGTGCCTGGAGTCCTCCCGAGGTGGCTAGACAGCCCCAGCATTTT. It encodes CAWSPPEVARQPQHF.

The rearrangement joins TRBV11-2 to TRBJ2-1; D is possibly TRBD1 (5 bases). This CDR3 contains 14 residues. V was clipped by 0 bases and J by 5 bases, with 8 bases between them. Germline V gene data show CDR1 as SGHAT and CDR2 as FQNNGV. The CDR3 region is CASSLDRVHNEQFF. CDR3 in DNA: TGTGCCAGCAGCTTAGACAGGGTACACAATGAGCAGTTCTTC.

This clone occurred a few times. The chain employs TRBV9 and TRBJ2-1; a possible D gene is TRBD2 (5 bases). Germline V gene lookup returns CDR1 SGDLS and CDR2 YYNGEE. This CDR3 is built from 16 residues. Trimming cost V 0 bases and J 0 bases, with 10 bases left between them. The CDR3 region has the DNA TGTGCCAGCAGCGTAGAAGCGGCAAGCTCCTACAATGAGCAGTTCTTC. Its translation is CASSVEAASSYNEQFF.

This clone occurred once. The CDR3 loop is CSAPVNTEAFF. CDR3 coding DNA: TGCAGTGCTCCGGTGAACACTGAAGCTTTCTTT. The rearrangement links TRBV20-1 to TRBJ1-1; D call uncertain. CDR1 DFQATT and CDR2 SNEGSKA come from the germline V gene (reference sequence). The V end lost 5 bases, the J end lost 0 bases, and 4 bases lay between the germline ends. The CDR3 is 11 residues long.

The V call is TRBV9, the J call TRBJ2-1, with 10 bases lining up with TRBD1. The length of the CDR3 is 20 residues. Germline assignment: CDR1 SGDLS and CDR2 YYNGEE. Germline trimming cut 3 bases from V and 6 bases from J; bases unmatched to any gene: 21. The CDR3 sequence is CASSASTGGRRDRGPNEQFF. CDR3 nucleotide sequence: TGTGCCAGCAGCGCCTCGACAGGGGGCCGCCGGGACCGCGGACCCAATGAGCAGTTCTTC. The full variable domain, in which reference TRBV9 and TRBJ2-1 provide the parts outside the CDR3, is DSGVTQTPKHLITATGQRVTLRCSPRSGDLSVYWYQQSLDQGLQFLIQYYNGEERAKGNILERFSAQQFPDLHSELNLSSLELGDSALYFCASSASTGGRRDRGPNEQFFGPGTRLTVL.

The sample holds a few counts of this clone. The CDR3 is CASSYTDRLNSPLHF. The CDR3 bases are TGTGCCAGCAGCTACACGGACAGGTTAAATTCACCCCTCCACTTT. This chain joins TRBV7-9 and TRBJ1-6; 7 bases match TRBD1. The ends lost 4 bases at V and 7 bases at J; junction bases unmatched: 7. The CDR3 is made up of 15 amino acids. CDR1 is SEHNR, CDR2 FQNEAQ, per germline (reference sequence).

This chain links TRBV29-1 with TRBJ1-2, with 9 positions matching TRBD1. Germline lookup yields CDR1 SQVTM and CDR2 ANQGSEA. The CDR3 has 15 residues. V lost 4 bases and J lost 6; bases outside the gene matches: 12. CDR3 DNA: TGCAGCGTTGGGGGACAGGGCATTGGCATACATGGCTACACCTTC. It encodes CSVGGQGIGIHGYTF.

The chain joins TRBV4-1 to TRBJ2-4; possibly TRBD2 for D (5 bases). Germline V CDR1 and CDR2: MGHRA, YSYEKL. CDR3 length: 17 amino acids. V lost 3 bases, J lost 0 bases, and 15 bases lay in between. This CDR3 reads CASSHDSSRLAKNIQYF. CDR3 nucleotide sequence: TGCGCCAGCAGCCATGATTCTAGCAGACTAGCCAAAAACATTCAGTACTTC.

This chain links TRBV29-1 with TRBJ1-1; 8 bases align to TRBD1. V gave up 7 bases and J gave up 4 bases; unmatched junction bases: 8. The CDR3 consists of 13 residues. The germline gives CDR1 SQVTM, CDR2 ANQGSEA. The chain's CDR3 is CSAVGQVVTEAFF. As DNA, the CDR3 is TGCAGCGCTGTGGGACAGGTTGTCACTGAAGCTTTCTTT. Full variable domain (remainder filled in from reference TRBV29-1 and TRBJ1-1): SAVISQKPSRDICQRGTSLTIQCQVDSQVTMMFWYRQQPGQSLTLIATANQGSEATYESGFVIDKFPISRPNLTFSTLTVSNMSPEDSSIYLCSAVGQVVTEAFFGQGTRLTVV.

This clone was observed a handful of times. This sequence joins TRBV5-4 and TRBJ1-6; 7 bases fit TRBD1. From germline, CDR1 is SGHNT and CDR2 YYREEE (reference sequence). The CDR3 is 15 residues long. J was trimmed by 4 bases and V by 1 base; bases with no gene match: 2. The CDR3 loop reads CASSLSGQYNSPLHF. The CDR3 DNA sequence: TGTGCCAGCAGCTTGTCGGGACAGTATAATTCACCCCTCCACTTT.

The chain links TRBV14 to TRBJ2-1; 7 nucleotides match TRBD2. The V segment lost 4 bases and the J segment 0 bases; nucleotides outside the gene matches: 9. CDR3 length equals 17 residues. CDR1 is SGHDN, CDR2 FVKESK, per germline. As DNA, the CDR3 is TGTGCCAGCAGCCCGTATAGCGGGTTTTTCTCCTACAATGAGCAGTTCTTC. It translates to CASSPYSGFFSYNEQFF.

The CDR3 sequence is CASSQVVGGLLAGAFF. DNA for the CDR3: TGCGCCAGCAGCCAAGTCGTAGGAGGCCTGCTCGCAGGAGCTTTCTTT. The chain couples TRBV4-1 to TRBJ1-1; D is unresolved. Germline CDR1 and CDR2: MGHRA and YSYEKL. The CDR3 contains 16 residues. V was pared by 1 base and J by 10 bases, with 22 bases between.

This clone was observed a handful of times. The V gene is TRBV27, the J gene TRBJ2-7, with D possibly matching TRBD1 (5 bases). V was pared by 4 bases and J by 5 bases, with 18 bases between. In germline, CDR1 is MNHEY, CDR2 SMNVEV (reference sequence). The CDR3 covers 15 residues. The CDR3 DNA sequence: TGTGCCAGCAGTTCGGCTGGGGCAGGGTCTCACGAGCAGTACTTC. Residues: CASSSAGAGSHEQYF.

The chain combines TRBV6-1 with TRBJ2-5, with a tentative D call TRBD2 (6 bases). This CDR3 comprises 13 residues. The ends were cut back, 5 bases at V and 3 bases at J, with 10 bases in the middle. Germline V CDR1 and CDR2: MNHNS, SASEGT. The CDR3 loop is CASSSDYKETQYF. DNA for the CDR3: TGTGCCAGCAGTTCGGACTATAAAGAGACCCAGTACTTC.

The gene calls are TRBV11-2 and TRBJ2-7, with TRBD2 matching 11 bases. Trimming at V came to 5 bases and at J to 4 bases, leaving 7 bases not matched to a gene. Germline CDR1 reads SGHAT; CDR2 reads FQNNGV. The CDR3 consists of 15 residues. In nucleotides, the CDR3 is TGTGCCAGCAGCAAAACTAGCGGGAGTTCTTACGAGCAGTACTTC. Translation gives CASSKTSGSSYEQYF.

The chain combines TRBV7-2 with TRBJ1-1; 7 bases map to TRBD1. The CDR3 loop spans 14 amino acids. V lost 6 bases to trimming and J lost 1 base; unmatched junction nucleotides: 5. Germline loops: CDR1 SGHTA, CDR2 FQGNSA. This CDR3 is CASRRRTGNTEAFF. DNA of the CDR3: TGTGCCAGCAGACGTCGGACAGGGAACACTGAAGCTTTCTTT. Filled out from reference TRBV7-2 and TRBJ1-1, the complete variable domain reads GAGVSQSPSNKVTEKGKDVELRCDPISGHTALYWYRQSLGQGLEFLIYFQGNSAPDKSGLPSDRFSAERTGGSVSTLTIQRTQQEDSAVYLCASRRRTGNTEAFFGQGTRLTVV.